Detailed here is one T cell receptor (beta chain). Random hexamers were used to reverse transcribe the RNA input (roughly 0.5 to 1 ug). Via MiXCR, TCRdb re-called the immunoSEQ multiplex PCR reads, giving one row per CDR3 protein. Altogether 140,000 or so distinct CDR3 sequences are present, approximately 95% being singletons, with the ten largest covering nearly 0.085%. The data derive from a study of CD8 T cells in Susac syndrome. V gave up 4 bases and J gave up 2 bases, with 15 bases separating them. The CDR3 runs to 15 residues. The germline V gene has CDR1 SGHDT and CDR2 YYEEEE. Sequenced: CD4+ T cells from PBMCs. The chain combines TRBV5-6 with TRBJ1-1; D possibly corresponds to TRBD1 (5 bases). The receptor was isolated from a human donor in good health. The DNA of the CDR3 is TGTGCCAGCAGCCGACCGGGACGGGCTAACACTGAAGCTTTCTTT. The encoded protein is CASSRPGRANTEAFF.